The 20 T cell receptor beta chains below all came from one sample that was sequenced in a study of shared clonotypes between healthy human individuals. Produced via immunoSEQ multiplex PCR; TCRdb's table is partial and in-frame only. The repertoire holds over 400,000 clones, with around 96% as singletons. Sample: naive CD4+ T cells sorted from blood. Subset defined: CD45RA+ positively selected. Receptor source: a woman between 25 and 40 years old in good health.

The gene calls are TRBV5-1 and TRBJ2-1; 11 bases are a match to TRBD1. J gave up 14 bases and V 0 bases, and 4 bases lay outside the gene matches. The CDR3 length is 13 residues. Germline CDR1 is SGHRS and CDR2 is YFSETQ. The CDR3 reads CASSLGTGGVEFF. The CDR3 DNA reads as TGCGCCAGCAGCTTGGGGACAGGGGGCGTTGAGTTCTTC.

This clone was recorded only once. This sequence joins TRBV29-1 and TRBJ1-1; 8 nucleotides agree with TRBD1. J gave up 2 bases and V 4 bases, and 6 bases lay outside the gene matches. The CDR3 runs to 14 residues. Germline CDR1 SQVTM, CDR2 ANQGSEA. In DNA form, the CDR3 reads TGCAGCGTTGGTCGGACAGGGTCAAACACTGAAGCTTTCTTT. Its protein is CSVGRTGSNTEAFF.

This chain uses TRBV19 with TRBJ1-4; a possible D gene is TRBD1 (6 bases). V was cut by 8 bases and J by 4 bases, with 20 bases left in between. Germline CDR1 LNHDA, CDR2 SQIVND (reference sequence). This CDR3 is built from 16 residues. CDR3 sequence: CASGARRGLGNEKLFF. CDR3 DNA: TGTGCCAGTGGAGCTCGACGGGGGCTGGGTAATGAAAAACTGTTTTTT.

This clone came up once. CDR3 nucleotides: TGTGCCAGCAGTTACGACCCGGGATTGTATGAGCAGTTCTTC. This codes for CASSYDPGLYEQFF. This chain uses TRBV2 with TRBJ2-1; TRBD2 is a possible D gene (5 bases). Trimming left V 5 bases short and J 8 bases short, with 16 bases between. Germline V CDR1 and CDR2: SNHLY, FYNNEI. This CDR3 is 14 amino acids long.

The J gene is TRBJ2-1, the V gene TRBV28; tentative D call: TRBD2 (6 bases). CDR3 length: 13 residues. V gave up 5 bases and J gave up 7 bases, with 12 bases separating them. Germline CDR1 MDHEN, CDR2 SYDVKM. CDR3 region: CASSRTTPNEQFF. The CDR3 DNA sequence: TGTGCCAGCAGTCGGACTACCCCGAATGAGCAGTTCTTC.

This chain uses TRBV11-2 with TRBJ2-7; a possible D gene is TRBD2 (6 bases). This CDR3 spans 13 amino acids. V shed 8 bases and J shed 5 bases, with 16 bases lying between them. The germline gives CDR1 SGHAT, CDR2 FQNNGV. The CDR3, as DNA: TGTGCCAGCCGGGGGATCTGGGTACACGAGCAGTACTTC. Residues: CASRGIWVHEQYF.

The chain carries TRBV28 and TRBJ2-5; 9 bases map to TRBD2. The CDR3 runs to 14 residues. The trim removed 2 bases at V and 5 bases at J, leaving 3 bases unmatched. Germline-derived CDR1 and CDR2 are MDHEN and SYDVKM. CDR3 protein: CASSLIAGVETQYF. The CDR3 DNA sequence: TGTGCCAGCAGTTTAATAGCGGGAGTGGAGACCCAGTACTTC.

This clone came up once. The chain is built from TRBV5-6 and TRBJ2-2; 7 bases match TRBD1. Unmatched junction bases numbered 4, after V lost 4 bases and J lost 7 bases. This CDR3 is 13 amino acids long. The germline gives CDR1 SGHDT, CDR2 YYEEEE. The CDR3 loop is CASSPDRVGELFF. Written as DNA, the CDR3 is TGTGCCAGCAGCCCCGACAGGGTCGGGGAGCTGTTTTTT.

V gene TRBV19 combines with J gene TRBJ2-5; D might be TRBD2 (5 bases). The V gene's germline CDR1 is LNHDA and CDR2 SQIVND (reference sequence). The CDR3 runs 13 residues. Trimming shortened V by 8 bases and J by 7 bases, and 17 bases separated the two germline ends. CDR3 DNA sequence: TGTGCCAGTTCATCCGGGAATAGAGCGACCCAGTACTTC. This sequence encodes CASSSGNRATQYF.

The gene calls are TRBV15 and TRBJ2-4; D is tentatively TRBD1 or TRBD2 (6 bases each). CDR1 and CDR2 from the germline V gene are LNHNV and YYDKDF (reference sequence). Trimming removed 8 bases at V and 0 bases at J, with 11 bases between. This CDR3 has 14 amino acids. CDR3 sequence: CATSKGGAKNIQYF. In nucleotides, the CDR3 is TGTGCCACCTCAAAGGGGGGAGCCAAAAACATTCAGTACTTC.

The gene calls are TRBV5-1 and TRBJ2-5; D not resolved. V lost 1 base and J 2 bases, leaving 6 bases between the germline ends. The length of the CDR3 is 13 residues. Per the germline V gene, CDR1 is SGHRS and CDR2 is YFSETQ. The CDR3 spells CASSLSTQETQYF. The CDR3 bases are TGCGCCAGCAGCTTGTCAACGCAAGAGACCCAGTACTTC.

J is TRBJ2-7 and V is TRBV5-1, with TRBD1 identical over 7 bases. Germline V gene sequence: CDR1 SGHRS, CDR2 YFSETQ. J was trimmed by 3 bases and V by 4 bases; bases with no gene match: 10. The CDR3 runs 15 residues. CDR3 DNA sequence: TGCGCCAGCAGCGGGTCCCGGACAGGCTTCTACGAGCAGTACTTC. Encoded protein: CASSGSRTGFYEQYF.

The chain joins TRBV28 to TRBJ1-3, with D tentatively TRBD1 (5 bases). Germline-derived CDR1 and CDR2 are MDHEN and SYDVKM. The CDR3 runs 18 residues. V was shortened by 3 bases and J by 8 bases, with 26 bases between the two germline ends. The CDR3, as DNA: TGTGCCAGCAGTTTCAGGCAGTTTATGGCAGGGCGGGCGGACACCATATATTTT. Translated, it gives CASSFRQFMAGRADTIYF.

This clone was counted once. The chain joins TRBV11-2 to TRBJ1-4, with D unresolved. CDR1 and CDR2 (germline): SGHAT, FQNNGV. The CDR3 spans 17 residues. V lost 1 base, J lost 6 bases, and 18 bases lay in between. In DNA form, the CDR3 reads TGTGCCAGCAGCTTAGGGCAGCTCACAACTATAGATGAAAAACTGTTTTTT. Protein: CASSLGQLTTIDEKLFF.

This rearrangement joins TRBV6-1 to TRBJ1-5; D is undetermined. Per germline, CDR1 MNHNS and CDR2 SASEGT. V lost 3 bases and J lost 6, with 9 bases in between. The CDR3 consists of 13 residues. The DNA for the CDR3 is TGTGCCAGCAGTGAGTCGGTAAGTCAGCCCCAGCATTTT. This translates into CASSESVSQPQHF.

CDR3 coding DNA: TGTGCCAGCAGTGGACCCTCTGGGGCCAACGTCCTGACTTTC. Translating gives CASSGPSGANVLTF. The genes are TRBV6-1 and TRBJ2-6, with no clear D. Germline CDR1 and CDR2: MNHNS and SASEGT. V dropped 4 bases and J dropped 0 bases, with 4 bases sitting between them. The CDR3 is 14 amino acids.

V and J are TRBV27 and TRBJ2-7, with D perhaps matching TRBD1 (5 bases). Looked up from germline, CDR1 is MNHEY and CDR2 is SMNVEV (reference sequence). Trimming pared 2 bases from V and 2 bases from J, leaving 13 bases between. This CDR3 has 15 amino acids. In DNA, the CDR3 is TGTGCCAGCAGTTTAGGGGCACTGAGAACCTACGAGCAGTACTTC. The encoded protein is CASSLGALRTYEQYF.

This clone was recorded only once. The chain has TRBV7-6 and TRBJ1-1; D is possibly TRBD1 (5 bases). Trimming shortened V by 7 bases and J by 1 base, and 13 bases separated the two germline ends. Germline V gene data show CDR1 as SGHVS and CDR2 as FNYEAQ. The CDR3 loop spans 14 amino acids. The CDR3: CASTPGEANTEAFF. CDR3 in DNA: TGTGCCAGCACGCCGGGGGAGGCGAACACTGAAGCTTTCTTT.

Worth noting for this clone: The same CDR3 is also encoded by other DNA sequences in this sample. The chain combines TRBV5-5 with TRBJ2-7; D is uncertain. Deletions cut 0 bases from V and 2 bases from J, with 6 bases between. CDR1 and CDR2 from the germline V gene are SGHKS and YYEKEE (reference sequence). The CDR3 loop spans 13 amino acids. CDR3 in amino acids: CASSLGGPYEQYF. The CDR3 nucleotides are TGTGCCAGCAGCTTGGGCGGCCCCTACGAGCAGTACTTC. The whole variable domain, filled in from reference TRBV5-5 and TRBJ2-7, reads DAGVTQSPTHLIKTRGQQVTLRCSPISGHKSVSWYQQVLGQGPQFIFQYYEKEERGRGNFPDRFSARQFPNYSSELNVNALLLGDSALYLCASSLGGPYEQYFGPGTRLTVT.

This clone has only a few counts. The chain joins TRBV10-3 to TRBJ1-5; D is unclear. Germline V gene lookup returns CDR1 ENHRY and CDR2 SYGVKD. Trimming removed 0 bases from V and 2 bases from J, with 8 bases in between. The CDR3 is 15 amino acids. The CDR3 loop reads CAISESMRGNQPQHF. Written as DNA, the CDR3 is TGTGCCATCAGTGAGTCGATGAGGGGCAATCAGCCCCAGCATTTT.